This entry features one TCR beta chain sequence. Its antigen is unidentified. This sample is part of a study of cytomegalovirus exposure and HLA in healthy donors. In the study overall: Early release data held 85 million or so unique TCRs from HLA-typed donors.

Study-wide findings and caveats: Sequencing had likely introduced a cluster of highly shared sequence variants as an artifact. Reportedly, fewer N-insertions than the approximately 690-donor mean appeared in an Asian-associated ancestry cluster in a later analysis.

The PCR contained 60 Vbeta and 13 Jbeta primers. This table comes from immunoSEQ multiplex PCR, and its TCRdb copy is limited to in-frame clones, with some not included. Here the sample spans 95,000 to 150,000 clones, approximately 15% being singletons. The length of the CDR3 is 14 residues. Germline V lookup: CDR1 MDHEN, CDR2 SYDVKM. Deletions cut 7 bases from V and 4 bases from J, with 13 bases between. Sample: PBMCs. The chain carries TRBV28 and TRBJ2-2, with D maybe TRBD2 (5 bases). The source of this sequence is a woman between 18 and 30 years old in good health and CMV-seronegative. The CDR3 bases are TGTGCCAGCACCCGCGAGGGAAGCACCGGGGAGCTGTTTTTT. This codes for CASTREGSTGELFF.